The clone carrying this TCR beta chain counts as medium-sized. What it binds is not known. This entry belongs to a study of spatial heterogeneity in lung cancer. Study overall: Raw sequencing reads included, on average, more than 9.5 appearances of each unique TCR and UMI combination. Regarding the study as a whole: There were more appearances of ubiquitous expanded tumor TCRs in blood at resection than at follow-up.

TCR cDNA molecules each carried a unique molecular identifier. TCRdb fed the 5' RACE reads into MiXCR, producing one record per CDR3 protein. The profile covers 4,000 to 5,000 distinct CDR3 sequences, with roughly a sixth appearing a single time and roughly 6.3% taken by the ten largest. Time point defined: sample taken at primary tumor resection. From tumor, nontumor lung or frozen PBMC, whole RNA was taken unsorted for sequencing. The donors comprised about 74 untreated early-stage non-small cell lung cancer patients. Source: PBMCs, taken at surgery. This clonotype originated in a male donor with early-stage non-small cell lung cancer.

CDR3 in amino acids: CASSSSPGGSSPLHF. The CDR3 coding sequence is TGTGCCAGCAGTTCCAGCCCAGGGGGCAGTTCACCCCTCCACTTT. The rearrangement joins TRBV6-5 to TRBJ1-6, with TRBD1 identical over 8 bases. V lost 4 bases and J lost 9; bases outside the gene matches: 8. The CDR3 sequence is 15 residues long. Germline values: CDR1 MNHEY, CDR2 SVGAGI.